What follows is one T cell receptor (beta chain) and its context. Via MiXCR, TCRdb re-called the RT-PCR reads, giving one row per CDR3 protein. The sample has about 680,000 distinct CDR3 sequences, approximately 15% seen once. Germline V gene sequence: CDR1 SEHNR, CDR2 FQNEAQ (reference sequence). After removal of 4 bases from V and 1 base from J, the junction contained 9 bases not matched to a gene. The CDR3 spans 16 residues. The chain employs TRBV7-9 and TRBJ2-5, with 7 bases matching TRBD1. The sequence was obtained from a female donor in good health, serving as a healthy control. The sequenced sample was memory CD4+ T cells from blood. The CDR3 DNA is TGTGCCAGCAGCTCTGGACAGGCCAGTTTCCAAGAGACCCAGTACTTC. This gives the protein CASSSGQASFQETQYF.